Following are 10 T cell receptor beta chains from one sample sequenced in a study of blood T cell repertoires in COVID-19. Assay: immunoSEQ multiplex PCR; the TCRdb copy retains only in-frame clones and omits some. The repertoire holds more than 75,000 clones, with 70% to 90% as singletons. Sequenced: peripheral blood. The origin of the receptors is a woman of 80 years or more with acute or convalescent COVID-19.

The chain carries TRBV19 and TRBJ1-1; D gene uncertain. V was clipped by 5 bases and J by 0 bases, with 7 bases between them. Per germline, CDR1 LNHDA and CDR2 SQIVND (reference sequence). The CDR3 has 13 residues. CDR3 loop: CASSLGVNTEAFF. DNA for the CDR3: TGTGCCAGTAGTTTGGGAGTGAACACTGAAGCTTTCTTT.

The J gene is TRBJ2-7, the V gene TRBV6-5; D is perhaps TRBD1 (7 bases). The germline CDR1 and CDR2 sequences are MNHEY and SVGAGI. The CDR3 is 14 amino acids. Trimming took off 2 bases at V and 3 bases at J, with 11 bases between the two ends. DNA of the CDR3: TGTGCCAGCAGTTACGGGCAGGGGGGCTACGAGCAGTACTTC. Translation gives CASSYGQGGYEQYF.

V and J are TRBV6-2 or TRBV6-3 and TRBJ1-4, with a weak D call TRBD1 (5 bases). The germline gives CDR1 MNHEY, CDR2 SVGEGT. Trimming took 6 bases from V and 8 from J, leaving 16 bases between them. The CDR3 has 14 amino acids. The CDR3 region has the DNA TGTGCCAGCAGCCATACTGGGGGAGGGGAAAAACTGTTTTTT. This codes for CASSHTGGGEKLFF.

The rearrangement uses TRBV9 and TRBJ2-3, with D unclear. V was pared by 4 bases and J by 0 bases, with 18 bases between. The CDR3 contains 17 residues. From germline, CDR1 is SGDLS and CDR2 YYNGEE. The DNA of the CDR3 is TGTGCCAGCAGCTCCCATTTTCGGGTGGAGAGCACAGATACGCAGTATTTT. Its protein is CASSSHFRVESTDTQYF.

This clone was counted once. This chain joins TRBV5-5 and TRBJ2-7; D is possibly TRBD1 (6 bases). The V end lost 2 bases, the J end lost 2 bases, and 11 bases lay between the germline ends. Germline CDR1 SGHKS, CDR2 YYEKEE (reference sequence). This CDR3 contains 14 residues. As DNA, the CDR3 is TGTGCCAGCAGCTTAAGGGGGACCGCCTACGAGCAGTACTTC. This encodes CASSLRGTAYEQYF.

The chain has TRBV25-1 and TRBJ1-4, with 8 bases matching TRBD1. V was pared by 6 bases and J by 4 bases, with 4 bases of the junction left unmatched. From germline, CDR1 is MGHDK and CDR2 SYGVNS. This CDR3 comprises 14 residues. CDR3 region: CASRGTGINEKLFF. The DNA of the CDR3 is TGTGCCAGCAGGGGGACAGGAATTAATGAAAAACTGTTTTTT.

The chain recombines TRBV5-4 with TRBJ2-5, with D possibly TRBD2 on 6 matching bases. The CDR3 runs 14 residues. Trimming cost V 4 bases and J 1 base, with 11 bases left between them. Germline-derived CDR1 and CDR2 are SGHNT and YYREEE (reference sequence). CDR3 loop: CASSPGDPQETQYF. In DNA, the CDR3 is TGTGCCAGCAGCCCGGGGGACCCCCAAGAGACCCAGTACTTC.

The chain carries TRBV6-5 and TRBJ1-1, with 7 bases matching TRBD1. The CDR3 consists of 13 residues. V was pared by 7 bases and J by 3 bases, with 5 bases of the junction left unmatched. Germline assignment: CDR1 MNHEY and CDR2 SVGAGI. The CDR3 is CASTATGDTEAFF. CDR3 sequence (DNA): TGTGCCAGCACCGCCACAGGGGACACTGAAGCTTTCTTT.

The V and J genes are TRBV7-9 and TRBJ1-1; D not certain. Germline lookup yields CDR1 SEHNR and CDR2 FQNEAQ (reference sequence). Deletions cut 5 bases from V and 8 bases from J, with 12 bases between. This CDR3 spans 12 amino acids. The CDR3 region has the DNA TGTGCCAGCAGCGCCGCCCCAGGAGAAGCTTTCTTT. Protein: CASSAAPGEAFF. Based on the CDR3 plus reference TRBV7-9 and TRBJ1-1, the full variable domain is DTGVSQNPRHKITKRGQNVTFRCDPISEHNRLYWYRQTLGQGPEFLTYFQNEAQLEKSRLLSDRFSAERPKGSFSTLEIQRTEQGDSAMYLCASSAAPGEAFFGQGTRLTVV.

V gene TRBV19 combines with J gene TRBJ2-5, with 8 bases aligning to TRBD2. The CDR3 is made up of 14 amino acids. Germline CDR1 reads LNHDA; CDR2 reads SQIVND (reference sequence). Losses at the gene ends were 1 base for V and 3 bases for J; bases not matched to a gene: 1. CDR3 protein: CASSIGSGEETQYF. The DNA of the CDR3 is TGTGCCAGTAGTATAGGTAGCGGGGAAGAGACCCAGTACTTC.